This is a list of T cell receptor beta chains from one sample in a study of early T cells in non-severe SARS-CoV-2 infection. TCRdb independently ran MiXCR on the 5' RACE reads; one entry per CDR3 protein. The data hold around 80,000 distinct CDR3 sequences, with about 9.4% observed a single time. The input for sequencing was whole blood, taken at baseline. These receptor sequences come from an adult who was a healthcare worker with PCR-confirmed SARS-CoV-2 infection or an uninfected control (not recorded which). Both conserved end residues are part of each CDR3. The D gene is left open where the match is weak. Size is stated for part of the rows, as once, few or many counts, or as a class when the clone is expanded.

D gene,J gene,V gene,clone size,CDR3 protein,CDR3 DNA
TRBD2,TRBJ2-7,TRBV11-1,few,CASSLGLAGVYEQYF,TGTGCCAGCAGCTTGGGACTAGCGGGAGTGTACGAGCAGTACTTC
-,TRBJ2-1,TRBV28,few,CASSISVHEQFF,TGTGCCAGCAGCATTTCTGTCCATGAGCAGTTCTTC
TRBD1,TRBJ2-1,TRBV12-3/TRBV12-4,few,CASSPDRGNYNEQFF,TGTGCCAGCAGTCCCGACAGGGGGAACTACAATGAGCAGTTCTTC
TRBD2,TRBJ2-1,TRBV5-4,many,CASSLGGGSFYNEQFF,TGTGCCAGCAGCTTGGGTGGCGGGAGCTTCTACAATGAGCAGTTCTTC
-,TRBJ1-2,TRBV10-2,-,CASSEFQGDGYTF,TGCGCCAGCAGTGAGTTCCAGGGCGATGGCTACACCTTC
TRBD2,TRBJ2-3,TRBV20-1,-,CSARAPTSGRSQYF,TGCAGTGCTAGAGCCCCCACTAGCGGGAGGTCGCAGTATTTT
-,TRBJ1-3,TRBV4-1,-,CASSQGDRTLSGNTIYF,TGCGCCAGCAGCCAAGGCGATCGAACACTCTCTGGAAACACCATATATTTT
-,TRBJ1-1,TRBV2,-,CASRTGRGTEAFF,TGTGCCAGCCGGACCGGGAGGGGGACTGAAGCTTTCTTT
-,TRBJ1-1,TRBV25-1,few,CASTLNTEAFF,TGTGCCAGCACCTTGAACACTGAAGCTTTCTTT
-,TRBJ2-5,TRBV20-1,-,CSARVGSRDGETQYF,TGCAGTGCTCGGGTAGGGTCCAGGGACGGAGAGACCCAGTACTTC
-,TRBJ2-7,TRBV27,-,CASSPRSGVPYKQYF,TGTGCCAGCAGTCCGCGCTCAGGGGTACCCTACAAGCAGTACTTC
TRBD2,TRBJ2-1,TRBV7-2,many,CASSFGTSGNEQFF,TGTGCCAGCAGCTTTGGGACTAGCGGCAATGAGCAGTTCTTC
TRBD1,TRBJ2-5,TRBV28,few,CASSLRQGAETQYF,TGTGCCAGCAGTTTACGACAGGGGGCAGAGACCCAGTACTTC
TRBD2,TRBJ2-2,TRBV20-1,few,CSAGLAGTYTGELFF,TGCAGTGCCGGCCTAGCGGGAACCTACACCGGGGAGCTGTTTTTT
-,TRBJ2-5,TRBV11-1,once,CASSLNPGQQETQYF,TGTGCCAGCAGCTTAAACCCCGGACAGCAAGAGACCCAGTACTTC
TRBD2,TRBJ2-3,TRBV29-1,-,CSARPGGEWGTDTQYF,TGCAGCGCCCGACCTGGGGGGGAGTGGGGCACAGATACGCAGTATTTT